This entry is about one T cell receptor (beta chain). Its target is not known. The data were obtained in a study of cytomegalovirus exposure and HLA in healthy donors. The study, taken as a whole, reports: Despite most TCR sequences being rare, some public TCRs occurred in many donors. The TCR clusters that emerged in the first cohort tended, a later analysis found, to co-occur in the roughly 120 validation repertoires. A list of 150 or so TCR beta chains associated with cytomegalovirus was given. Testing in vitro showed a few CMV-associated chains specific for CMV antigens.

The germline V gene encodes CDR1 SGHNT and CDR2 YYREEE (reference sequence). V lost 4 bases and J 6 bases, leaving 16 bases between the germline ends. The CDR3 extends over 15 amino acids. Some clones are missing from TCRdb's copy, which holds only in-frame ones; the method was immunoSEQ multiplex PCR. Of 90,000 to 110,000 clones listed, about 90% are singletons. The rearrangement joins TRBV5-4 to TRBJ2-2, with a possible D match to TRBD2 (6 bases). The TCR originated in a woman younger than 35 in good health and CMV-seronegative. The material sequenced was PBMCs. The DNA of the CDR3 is TGTGCCAGCAGCCCCGAGGGTAGCGGCCCCGGGGAGCTGTTTTTT. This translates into CASSPEGSGPGELFF.